This record covers a single TCR beta chain. The antigen is undetermined. The data were taken from a study of T cells in localized non-small cell lung cancer. Whole-study results and caveats: A median of roughly 52 of the top 100 tumor clones appeared in adjacent lung, which was paired and uninvolved. Measurement of T cell clonality placed uninvolved adjacent lung highest, above the level in tumor. With higher T cell density in blood came longer overall survival.

TCRdb's table, derived via immunoSEQ multiplex PCR, lists solely in-frame clones and lacks some. Here the sample spans roughly 25,000 clones, more than 65% being singletons. The CDR3 spans 13 residues. CDR1 and CDR2 (germline): SGHNT, YYREEE (reference sequence). V was pared by 0 bases and J by 1 base, with 1 base between. Here the sequenced sample was PBMCs, taken before any cancer treatment. This sequence was found in a man aged 40-75 years with stage II lung adenocarcinoma. V gene TRBV5-4 combines with J gene TRBJ2-2, with D hard to call. CDR3 residues: CASSLVNTGELFF. The CDR3 region has the DNA TGTGCCAGCAGCTTGGTGAACACCGGGGAGCTGTTTTTT.